The clone carrying this T cell receptor (beta chain) was picked up a small number of times. This sample is part of a study of radiotherapy plus CTLA-4 blockade in lung cancer. Trimming took 7 bases from V and 3 from J, leaving 15 bases between them. CDR3 length: 14 residues. Germline values: CDR1 MNHNY, CDR2 SVGAGI (reference sequence). Data came from immunoSEQ multiplex PCR; TCRdb stores just in-frame clones and leaves some out. The sample lists about 97,000 clones; 65% to 75% were seen once. V is TRBV6-6 and J is TRBJ1-1, with D maybe TRBD1 (6 bases). Material: peripheral blood, obtained from a patient treated with radiotherapy plus ipilimumab. The receptor comes from a human donor with non-small cell lung cancer who had a partial response to radiotherapy plus ipilimumab. Some clones in this sample may be carry-over from other donors' samples. For the CDR3, the DNA is TGTGCCAGCACCCACGAACAGGGAGACACTGAAGCTTTCTTT. Translation gives CASTHEQGDTEAFF.